These 17 T cell receptor beta chains share one sample of origin, sequenced in a study of PD-1 blockade in classical Hodgkin lymphoma. Sequenced by immunoSEQ multiplex PCR; TCRdb stores in-frame clones only, minus some. Of 41,000 or so clones in the sample, about two thirds were seen once. Time point here: cycle 4 day 1 (C4D1), after 6 weeks of nivolumab. The patients all showed relapse after autologous stem cell transplantation, while their brentuximab vedotin exposure varied. Here the sequenced sample was peripheral blood mononuclear cells (PBMCs), taken before the fourth cycle of nivolumab. The origin of the receptors is a human donor with classical Hodgkin lymphoma.

V usage is TRBV19 and J usage is TRBJ1-1; D may be TRBD1 (6 bases). This CDR3 contains 15 residues. The germline V gene encodes CDR1 LNHDA and CDR2 SQIVND (reference sequence). Trimming left V 7 bases short and J 1 base short, with 16 bases between. CDR3 nucleotide sequence: TGTGCCAGTACCAACTGGACAGAGAGGAACACTGAAGCTTTCTTT. Translated, it gives CASTNWTERNTEAFF.

The chain is built from TRBV6-1 and TRBJ1-5; D unresolved. With 6 bases removed from V and 5 bases from J, the gap between germline ends came to 8 bases. Looked up from germline, CDR1 is MNHNS and CDR2 is SASEGT. CDR3 size: 12 residues. CDR3 DNA: TGTGCCAGCAGACTTCTAGATCAGCCCCAGCATTTT. Translation gives CASRLLDQPQHF.

V and J are TRBV5-8 and TRBJ1-5, with D possibly TRBD1 on 6 matching bases. The CDR3 has 19 amino acids. V lost 1 base, J lost 0 bases, and 20 bases lay in between. CDR1 and CDR2 (germline): SGHTS, YDEGEE. The CDR3 DNA reads TGTGCCAGCAGCTTGTTAAGGGGGGTAGGTGCATATAGCAATCAGCCCCAGCATTTT. As protein: CASSLLRGVGAYSNQPQHF. Using reference TRBV5-8 and TRBJ1-5 for the parts outside the CDR3, the full variable domain is EAGVTQSPTHLIKTRGQQATLRCSPISGHTSVYWYQQALGLGLQFLLWYDEGEERNRGNFPPRFSGRQFPNYSSELNVNALELEDSALYLCASSLLRGVGAYSNQPQHFGDGTRLSIL.

In this sample, this clone turned up once. The J gene is TRBJ2-1, the V gene TRBV15, with TRBD1 matching 8 bases. Trimming removed 3 bases from V and 6 bases from J; junction bases left unmatched: 7. CDR3 size: 15 residues. CDR1 is LNHNV and CDR2 is YYDKDF in the germline V gene (reference sequence). CDR3 residues: CATSRDRASTNEQFF. DNA for the CDR3: TGTGCCACCAGCAGGGACAGGGCCAGCACCAATGAGCAGTTCTTC.

The chain is built from TRBV2 and TRBJ2-2; maybe TRBD2 (7 bases). The ends were cut back, 7 bases at V and 2 bases at J, with 17 bases in the middle. CDR1 is SNHLY, CDR2 FYNNEI, per germline. The CDR3 length is 16 residues. Written as DNA, the CDR3 is TGTGCCAGCAAGCCATTGGCGGGGGCAAACACCGGGGAGCTGTTTTTT. It translates to CASKPLAGANTGELFF.

The CDR3 sequence: CASSLNIGETQYF. CDR3 bases: TGCGCCAGCAGCTTAAACATTGGGGAGACCCAGTACTTC. This chain links TRBV5-1 with TRBJ2-5; D is uncertain. Germline CDR1 SGHRS, CDR2 YFSETQ. Between the trimmed V and J ends, which lost 2 bases and 5 bases, there was a span of 10 bases. The CDR3 is 13 amino acids.

This clone appeared once. The chain combines TRBV16 with TRBJ2-7, with 8 bases identical to TRBD1. This CDR3 has 18 amino acids. Germline CDR1 is KGHSY and CDR2 is FQNENV. V lost 1 base and J lost 2; bases outside the gene matches: 13. The CDR3 DNA sequence: TGTGCCAGCAGCCAATTTGGTGTTTCCAGGGGGCGCCCCTACGAGCAGTACTTC. Amino acids: CASSQFGVSRGRPYEQYF.

V is TRBV7-2 and J is TRBJ2-3; D is unresolved. This CDR3 has 12 residues. Per the germline V gene, CDR1 is SGHTA and CDR2 is FQGNSA. V was clipped by 2 bases and J by 0 bases, with 0 bases between them. CDR3 sequence reads: CASSLSTDTQYF. The CDR3 region has the DNA TGTGCCAGCAGCTTAAGCACAGATACGCAGTATTTT.

This chain uses TRBV13 with TRBJ1-1; D gene uncertain. The CDR3 covers 12 residues. The germline V gene encodes CDR1 PRHDT and CDR2 FYEKMQ (reference sequence). V lost 7 bases to trimming and J lost 1 base, with 7 bases between them. For the CDR3, the DNA is TGTGCCAGCACCTTCGGGAACACTGAAGCTTTCTTT. Amino acids: CASTFGNTEAFF. Full variable domain (missing parts from reference TRBV13 and TRBJ1-1): AAGVIQSPRHLIKEKRETATLKCYPIPRHDTVYWYQQGPGQDPQFLISFYEKMQSDKGSIPDRFSAQQFSDYHSELNMSSLELGDSALYFCASTFGNTEAFFGQGTRLTVV.

On this clone itself: Mismatch with germline at one junction end may stem from a read error. CDR3 nucleotides: TGTGCCAGCAGTCACTCCTACGAGCAGTACTTC. Translated: CASSHSYEQYF. The chain employs TRBV6-6 and TRBJ2-7; no clear D gene. CDR3 size: 11 residues. Germline values: CDR1 MNHNY, CDR2 SVGAGI (reference sequence).

The rearrangement uses TRBV11-2 and TRBJ2-2; D not resolved. CDR1 SGHAT and CDR2 FQNNGV come from the germline V gene. Deletions cut 3 bases from V and 1 base from J, with 6 bases between. This CDR3 is built from 14 residues. DNA of the CDR3: TGTGCCAGCAGCTTCGTGGGGAACACCGGGGAGCTGTTTTTT. Translating it yields CASSFVGNTGELFF.

The CDR3 DNA sequence: TGCGCCAGCAGCTTTGGGACATACTACGAGCAGTACTTC. It is translated as CASSFGTYYEQYF. The chain couples TRBV5-1 to TRBJ2-7, with D possibly TRBD1 on 6 matching bases. The CDR3 totals 13 residues. Between the trimmed V and J ends, which lost 2 bases and 3 bases, there was a span of 9 bases. Germline assignment: CDR1 SGHRS and CDR2 YFSETQ.

Comment on this clone: The sample contains more than one DNA sequence encoding this CDR3. V and J are TRBV2 and TRBJ1-5; TRBD1 is a possible D gene (5 bases). Trimming took 5 bases from V and 1 from J, leaving 9 bases between them. From germline, CDR1 is SNHLY and CDR2 FYNNEI. The CDR3 is made up of 14 amino acids. In DNA, the CDR3 is TGTGCCAGCAGTACAGGTTCAAGCAATCAGCCCCAGCATTTT. It encodes CASSTGSSNQPQHF.

CDR3 coding DNA: TGTGCCAGCAGACACGGACAGGGCACTTCCTACGAGCAGTACTTC. Amino acids: CASRHGQGTSYEQYF. The chain carries TRBV6-6 and TRBJ2-7; 8 bases are a match to TRBD1. The J segment lost 1 base and the V segment lost 6 bases, leaving 8 bases of the junction unmatched. The CDR3 is 15 residues long. Germline CDR1 MNHNY, CDR2 SVGAGI (reference sequence).

The chain combines TRBV27 with TRBJ2-7; 8 bases map to TRBD2. Trimming at V came to 2 bases and at J to 5 bases, leaving 8 bases not matched to a gene. This CDR3 has 15 residues. The V gene's germline CDR1 is MNHEY and CDR2 SMNVEV (reference sequence). The CDR3 loop is CASSLKTGGLDEQYF. The CDR3 DNA sequence: TGTGCCAGCAGTTTAAAAACGGGGGGGCTCGACGAGCAGTACTTC.

The chain has TRBV6-1 and TRBJ2-2; the D gene is possibly TRBD1 (6 bases). The length of the CDR3 is 18 residues. Trimming shortened V by 4 bases and J by 1 base, and 19 bases separated the two germline ends. CDR1 is MNHNS, CDR2 SASEGT, per germline. CDR3 nucleotides: TGTGCCAGCAGTGCTTTCCGTTTCCCGGGACAGAACACCGGGGAGCTGTTTTTT. This codes for CASSAFRFPGQNTGELFF.

The CDR3 coding sequence is TGTGCCAGCAGCTTAGAAACGACAGGATACGAGCAGTACTTC. This codes for CASSLETTGYEQYF. The chain is built from TRBV11-2 and TRBJ2-7, with D perhaps matching TRBD1 (6 bases). V shed 0 bases and J shed 4 bases, with 10 bases lying between them. The CDR3 length is 14 residues. The germline gives CDR1 SGHAT, CDR2 FQNNGV.